A selection of T cell receptor beta chains follows, all from one sample in a study of CD8+CD57+ T cells in acquired aplastic anemia. In TCRdb, the reads were re-called with MiXCR into one record per CDR3 protein. The sample contains roughly 160,000 distinct CDR3 sequences, roughly 43% of which appear only once. The sample taken for sequencing was sorted CD4+, CD8+, or CD8+CD57+ T cells (not recorded which) from PBMCs. Receptors were obtained from a human donor with aplastic anemia. Both conserved end residues are part of each CDR3. The D gene is left open where the match is weak. Only some rows state a clone size, as once, few, many or a class for expanded clones.

d_call j_call v_call clone_size cdr3_nt cdr3_aa
. TRBJ2-1 TRBV7-3 . TGTGCCAGCACCTCAGCTGTACAAGAGCAGTTCTTC CASTSAVQEQFF
. TRBJ1-2 TRBV10-3 . TGTGCCAGCAGCAGCAGGGAGGTCTATGGCTACACCTTC CASSSREVYGYTF
TRBD2 TRBJ2-3 TRBV15 many TGTGCCACCAGCACTAGGACTAGCGGGGCCTCAGATACGCAGTATTTT CATSTRTSGASDTQYF
. TRBJ1-5 TRBV15 . TGTGCCACCAGCAGACCACTATTCAGGCCCCAGCATTTT CATSRPLFRPQHF
. TRBJ2-3 TRBV10-3 . TGTGCCATCAGTGGACCGGGACAGCAGTATTTT CAISGPGQQYF
TRBD1 TRBJ1-4 TRBV7-6 many TGTGCCAGCAGCTTAGGACAGGGGGCTGAAAAACTGTTTTTT CASSLGQGAEKLFF
. TRBJ1-3 TRBV6-1 many TGTGCCAGCAGTGTGCGGCACGGAGGGACTGGAAACACCATATATTTT CASSVRHGGTGNTIYF
TRBD1 TRBJ1-5 TRBV4-2 . TGTGCCAGCAGCCAAGGGGGGGCAGGGGGAAGCAATCAGCCCCAGCATTTT CASSQGGAGGSNQPQHF
TRBD1 TRBJ1-6 TRBV20-1 many TGCAGTGCTACCAGACAGGGTAATTCACCCCTCCACTTT CSATRQGNSPLHF
TRBD1 TRBJ2-2 TRBV24-1 many TGTGCCACCAGTGATACAGGGGTCAACACCGGGGAGCTGTTTTTT CATSDTGVNTGELFF
. TRBJ2-7 TRBV3-1 many TGTGCCAGCAGCCAAGAACAAGTTGCCTGGGACGAGCAGTACTTC CASSQEQVAWDEQYF
. TRBJ2-1 TRBV28 few TGTGCCGCCGGGGCCGTAAAGAGCTACAATGAGCAGTTCTTC CAAGAVKSYNEQFF
. TRBJ1-3 TRBV10-3 . TGTGCCATCCGGAGGGGGATCGAGGAGCACACCATATATTTT CAIRRGIEEHTIYF
. TRBJ1-1 TRBV29-1 . TGCAGCGCTACGGACAGCTCTGGAGCTTTCTTT CSATDSSGAFF
TRBD1 TRBJ2-7 TRBV29-1 . TGCAGCGCCGAGGGAACAGGGGACTCCTACGAGCAGTACTTC CSAEGTGDSYEQYF
. TRBJ2-7 TRBV11-1 . TGTGCCAGCAGCTCCACTGAAGGGGGCTACGAGCAGTACTTC CASSSTEGGYEQYF
. TRBJ1-1 TRBV2 . TGTGCCAGCAGTGTGGGCGCCTTGAACACTGAAGCTTTCTTT CASSVGALNTEAFF
. TRBJ1-5 TRBV6-1 many TGTGCCAGCAGCGCCCTGTCTAAGCATTTT CASSALSKHF
. TRBJ1-1 TRBV2 once TGTGCCAGCAGTGACAGGGCATCTTTCTTT CASSDRASFF
. TRBJ2-2 TRBV15 . TGTGCCACCAGCAGCATAGGGGAGCTGTTTTTT CATSSIGELFF
. TRBJ1-3 TRBV7-9 many TGTGCCAGCAGCCTCCTCTCTGGAAACACCATATATTTT CASSLLSGNTIYF
TRBD1 TRBJ1-2 TRBV11-2 . TGTGCCAGCACCGAAGGACAGGGGGCTGGTCGGTATGGCTACACCTTC CASTEGQGAGRYGYTF
. TRBJ1-4 TRBV30 few TGTGCCTGGAGCACCCTCGGCGGCCAAAAACTGTTTTTT CAWSTLGGQKLFF
TRBD2 TRBJ2-5 TRBV5-1 . TGCGCCAGCAGCTCAGGACTAGCGGGCCAAGAGACCCAGTACTTC CASSSGLAGQETQYF
. TRBJ2-5 TRBV6-5 . TGTGCCAGCAGTTACGGGGGCGGCCCGGGGACCCAGTACTTC CASSYGGGPGTQYF
TRBD2 TRBJ2-7 TRBV9 . TGTGCCAGCAGCGTAACCGGGACTAGCGGGTACGAGCAGTACTTC CASSVTGTSGYEQYF
. TRBJ2-5 TRBV6-5 . TGTGCCAGCAGTCACCGGGATACCGAAGAGACCCAGTACTTC CASSHRDTEETQYF
. TRBJ1-1 TRBV7-9 many TGTGCCAGCAGCTTAGCGCAGATGACAGGAACTTTCTTT CASSLAQMTGTFF
TRBD1 TRBJ2-3 TRBV5-1 many TGCGCCAGCAGCTTAGGACAGGGGGGAACTCTCGATACGCAGTATTTT CASSLGQGGTLDTQYF
. TRBJ2-1 TRBV10-3 . TGTGCCATCAGTGAGTCGATCTTGAGGAATGAGCAGTTCTTC CAISESILRNEQFF
. TRBJ1-1 TRBV29-1 . TGCAGCGTGCGTCCCCAGGAGGCTGACACTGAAGCTTTCTTT CSVRPQEADTEAFF
TRBD2 TRBJ2-1 TRBV5-1 many TGCGCCAGCAGCTTGGTCGCTAGCGGGAGCTACAATGAGCAGTTCTTC CASSLVASGSYNEQFF
. TRBJ2-7 TRBV10-3 . TGTGCCATCAGTGAACGTGGGTACGAGCAGTACTTC CAISERGYEQYF
TRBD1 TRBJ1-1 TRBV6-5 many TGTGCCAGCAGTTACTCACAGGGGGGCACTGAAGCTTTCTTT CASSYSQGGTEAFF
TRBD1 TRBJ1-2 TRBV20-1 . TGCAGTGCCCTCGGAGGGACAGGTGGCTACACCTTC CSALGGTGGYTF
. TRBJ2-7 TRBV6-2/TRBV6-3 . TGTGCCAGCAGTTGCTCAGGTCGGAGAGGGGCGCTTCTCACCTACGAGCAGTACTTC CASSCSGRRGALLTYEQYF
TRBD2 TRBJ2-7 TRBV6-2/TRBV6-3 . TGTGCCAGCAGTTTCAGGGAGGGAGTCGAGCAGTACTTC CASSFREGVEQYF
. TRBJ2-2 TRBV7-9 many TGTGCCAGCAGCTTACTCCCCGGGGAGCTGTTTTTT CASSLLPGELFF
. TRBJ2-3 TRBV20-1 many TGCAGTGCAGCTATACAGGGATCTGATACGCAGTATTTT CSAAIQGSDTQYF
TRBD1 TRBJ2-5 TRBV7-2 few TGTGCCAGCAGAGGTAGGGGTGACAGGGGTATGGAGACCCAGTACTTC CASRGRGDRGMETQYF
. TRBJ1-5 TRBV24-1 many TGTGCCACCAGTGATTCGCTGGGGCTTCAGCCCCAGCATTTT CATSDSLGLQPQHF
. TRBJ2-7 TRBV4-2 few TGTGCCAGCAGCCAAAGCTTACCAGGGGAGGAGCAGTACTTC CASSQSLPGEEQYF
. TRBJ2-7 TRBV6-5 . TGTGCCAGCAGTTACCCGGGAACCTACGAGGAGTACTTC CASSYPGTYEEYF
TRBD1 TRBJ2-3 TRBV29-1 many TGCAGCGTTGAACCGGGACAGGGGGAGGATACGCAGTATTTT CSVEPGQGEDTQYF
TRBD2 TRBJ2-2 TRBV20-1 many TGCAGTGCCGAGGGACTAGACTCCACCGGGGAGCTGTTTTTT CSAEGLDSTGELFF
. TRBJ2-5 TRBV16 many TGTGCCAGCAGCCCCGTGCTAGCAAGCGAGACCCAGTACTTC CASSPVLASETQYF
. TRBJ2-2 TRBV9 many TGTGCCAGCAGCGTAGTAACGGGAGAGTCAAAAACCGGGGAGCTGTTTTTT CASSVVTGESKTGELFF
. TRBJ2-7 TRBV7-9 . TGTGCCAGCAGCCCCCTTTTGGGCCACGGCTACGAGCAGTACTTC CASSPLLGHGYEQYF
. TRBJ1-2 TRBV14 many TGTGCCAGCAGCCAATTTTCGCTCTTTGGCTACACCTTC CASSQFSLFGYTF
. TRBJ2-2 TRBV7-4 . TGTGCCAGCAGCTTATCGGGGATGAGGGACGGGGAGCTGTTTTTT CASSLSGMRDGELFF
TRBD1 TRBJ2-2 TRBV25-1 . TGTGCCAGCAGTGTCGGACAGGGGGCAGGCACCGGGGAGCTGTTTTTT CASSVGQGAGTGELFF
. TRBJ2-7 TRBV6-2/TRBV6-3 many TGTGCCAGCAGTTACGTCCCGGAACGCGGCGAGCAGTACTTC CASSYVPERGEQYF
. TRBJ2-7 TRBV11-3 many TGTGCCAGCGGGGGACGGACCTACGAGCAGTACTTC CASGGRTYEQYF
. TRBJ1-5 TRBV6-2/TRBV6-3 once TGTGCCAGCAGTTCGACGGGACAAACCAATCAGCCCCAGCATTTT CASSSTGQTNQPQHF
. TRBJ2-1 TRBV15 once TGTGCCACCAGTGATCCCGGGACTCATGAGCAGTTCTTC CATSDPGTHEQFF
. TRBJ1-1 TRBV10-1 . TGCGCCAGCCTGTGGGGTACTTTGAACACTGAAGCTTTCTTT CASLWGTLNTEAFF
. TRBJ1-4 TRBV2 . TGTGCCAGCAACGGGGGGTTTGGGGAAAAACTGTTTTTT CASNGGFGEKLFF
. TRBJ1-2 TRBV6-5 few TGTGCCAGCAGTTACTCGCAGGGGCATAACTATGGCTACACCTTC CASSYSQGHNYGYTF
TRBD1 TRBJ2-5 TRBV10-3 few TGTGCCATCAGTGTGGGACAGGGGGCCTTGACCCAGTACTTC CAISVGQGALTQYF
. TRBJ2-4 TRBV5-1 . TGCGCCAGCAGCTTGGGGGAACCGGCCAAGAACATTCAGTACTTC CASSLGEPAKNIQYF